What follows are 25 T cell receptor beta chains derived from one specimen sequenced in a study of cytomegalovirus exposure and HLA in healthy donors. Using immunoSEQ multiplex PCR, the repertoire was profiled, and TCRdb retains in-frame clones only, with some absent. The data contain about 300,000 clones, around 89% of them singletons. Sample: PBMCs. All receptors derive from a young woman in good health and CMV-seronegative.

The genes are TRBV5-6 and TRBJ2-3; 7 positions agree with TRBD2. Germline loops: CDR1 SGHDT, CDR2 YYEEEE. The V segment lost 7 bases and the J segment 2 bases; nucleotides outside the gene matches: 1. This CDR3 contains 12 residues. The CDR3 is CASGRATDTQYF. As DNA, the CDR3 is TGTGCCAGCGGGAGGGCCACAGATACGCAGTATTTT.

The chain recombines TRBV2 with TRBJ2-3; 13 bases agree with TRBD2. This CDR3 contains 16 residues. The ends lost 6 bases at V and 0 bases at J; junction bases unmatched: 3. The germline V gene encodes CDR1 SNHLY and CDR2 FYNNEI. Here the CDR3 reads CASRTTSGRSTDTQYF. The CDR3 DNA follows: TGTGCCAGCAGAACGACTAGCGGGAGGAGCACAGATACGCAGTATTTT.

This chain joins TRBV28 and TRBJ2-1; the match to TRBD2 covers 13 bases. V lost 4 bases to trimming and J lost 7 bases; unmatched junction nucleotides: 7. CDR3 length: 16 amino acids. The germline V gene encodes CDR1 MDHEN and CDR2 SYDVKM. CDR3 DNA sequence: TGTGCCAGCAGTTCAGGGGGACTAGCGGGATCAAATGAGCAGTTCTTC. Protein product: CASSSGGLAGSNEQFF.

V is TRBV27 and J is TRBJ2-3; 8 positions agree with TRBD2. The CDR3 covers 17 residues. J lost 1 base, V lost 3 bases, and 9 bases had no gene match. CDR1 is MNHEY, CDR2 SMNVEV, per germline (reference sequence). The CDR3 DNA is TGTGCCAGCAGTTTCCCCGGGGGGGCTAGCGGCACAGATACGCAGTATTTT. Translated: CASSFPGGASGTDTQYF.

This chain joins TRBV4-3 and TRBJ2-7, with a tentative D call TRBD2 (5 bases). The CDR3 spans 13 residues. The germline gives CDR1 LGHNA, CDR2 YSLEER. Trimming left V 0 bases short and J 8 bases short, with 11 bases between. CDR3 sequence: CASSQDRRTQQYF. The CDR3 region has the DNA TGCGCCAGCAGCCAAGATAGGAGGACCCAGCAGTACTTC.

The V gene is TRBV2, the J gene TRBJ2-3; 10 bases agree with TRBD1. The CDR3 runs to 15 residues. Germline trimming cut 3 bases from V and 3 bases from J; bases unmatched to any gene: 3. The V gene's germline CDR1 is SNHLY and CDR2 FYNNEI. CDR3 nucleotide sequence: TGTGCCAGCAGTGACTTGGGACAGGGGACAGATACGCAGTATTTT. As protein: CASSDLGQGTDTQYF.

The CDR3 region has the DNA TGTGCCAGCAAGCGCCGGGACTGGTTAGTAGAGACCCAGTACTTC. Translating gives CASKRRDWLVETQYF. The gene calls are TRBV2 and TRBJ2-5; tentatively, D is TRBD2 (6 bases). The CDR3 spans 15 residues. V was pared by 7 bases and J by 4 bases, with 19 bases between. Germline lookup yields CDR1 SNHLY and CDR2 FYNNEI.

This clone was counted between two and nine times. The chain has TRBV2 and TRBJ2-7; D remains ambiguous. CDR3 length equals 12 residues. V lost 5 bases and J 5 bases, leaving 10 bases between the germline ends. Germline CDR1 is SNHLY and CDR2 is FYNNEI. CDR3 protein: CASSPTSHEQYF. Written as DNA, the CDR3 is TGTGCCAGCAGTCCCACTTCCCACGAGCAGTACTTC.

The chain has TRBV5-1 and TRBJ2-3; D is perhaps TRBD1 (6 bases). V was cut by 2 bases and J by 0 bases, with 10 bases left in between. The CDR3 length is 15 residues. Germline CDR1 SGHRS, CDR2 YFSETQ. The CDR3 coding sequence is TGCGCCAGCAGCTTACAGGGTTCTAGCACAGATACGCAGTATTTT. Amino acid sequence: CASSLQGSSTDTQYF.

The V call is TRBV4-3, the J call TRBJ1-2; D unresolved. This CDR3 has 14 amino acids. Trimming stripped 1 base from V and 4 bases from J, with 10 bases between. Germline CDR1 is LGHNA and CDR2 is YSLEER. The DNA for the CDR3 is TGCGCCAGCAGCCAAGTGAGGGCCGGCTATGGCTACACCTTC. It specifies CASSQVRAGYGYTF.

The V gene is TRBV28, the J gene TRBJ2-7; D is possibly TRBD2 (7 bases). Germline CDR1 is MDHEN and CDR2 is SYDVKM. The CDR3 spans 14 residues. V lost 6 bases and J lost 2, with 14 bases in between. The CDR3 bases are TGTGCCAGCAGGGCGGCGGGGGCTCCCTACGAGCAGTACTTC. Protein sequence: CASRAAGAPYEQYF. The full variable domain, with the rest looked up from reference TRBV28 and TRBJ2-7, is DVKVTQSSRYLVKRTGEKVFLECVQDMDHENMFWYRQDPGLGLRLIYFSYDVKMKEKGDIPEGYSVSREKKERFSLILESASTNQTSMYLCASRAAGAPYEQYFGPGTRLTVT.

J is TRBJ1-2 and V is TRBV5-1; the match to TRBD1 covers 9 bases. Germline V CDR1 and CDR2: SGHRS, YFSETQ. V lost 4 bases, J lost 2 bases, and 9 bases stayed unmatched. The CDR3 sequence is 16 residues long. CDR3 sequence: CASSELQGASNYGYTF. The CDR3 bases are TGCGCCAGCAGCGAATTACAGGGGGCATCGAACTATGGCTACACCTTC.

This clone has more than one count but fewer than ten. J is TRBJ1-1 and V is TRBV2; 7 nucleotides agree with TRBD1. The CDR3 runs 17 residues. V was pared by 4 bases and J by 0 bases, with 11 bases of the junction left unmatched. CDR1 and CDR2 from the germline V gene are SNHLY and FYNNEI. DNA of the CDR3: TGTGCCAGCAGTGGACGACAGGGCCGACACCTGAACACTGAAGCTTTCTTT. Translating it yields CASSGRQGRHLNTEAFF.

CDR3 DNA sequence: TGTGCCAGCAGCTTTGAATTAGGGGCTGAGCAGTTCTTC. Protein: CASSFELGAEQFF. The chain has TRBV7-6 and TRBJ2-1; D might be TRBD1 (5 bases). The ends were cut back, 3 bases at V and 9 bases at J, with 12 bases in the middle. The CDR3 covers 13 residues. The germline CDR1 and CDR2 sequences are SGHVS and FNYEAQ.

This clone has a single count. CDR3 amino acids: CASSSPTGGYGYTF. The CDR3 nucleotides read TGTGCCAGCAGCTCGCCGACAGGGGGCTATGGCTACACCTTC. V gene TRBV5-4 combines with J gene TRBJ1-2; 9 nucleotides line up with TRBD1. The CDR3 is 14 amino acids. Germline assignment: CDR1 SGHNT and CDR2 YYREEE (reference sequence). The V and J ends lost 3 bases and 4 bases, in that order; junction bases with no gene match: 4.

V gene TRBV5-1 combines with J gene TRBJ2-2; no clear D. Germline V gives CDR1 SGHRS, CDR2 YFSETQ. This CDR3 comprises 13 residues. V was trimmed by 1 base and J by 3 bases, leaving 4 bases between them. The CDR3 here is CASSLSDTGELFF. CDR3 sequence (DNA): TGCGCCAGCAGCTTGTCAGACACCGGGGAGCTGTTTTTT.

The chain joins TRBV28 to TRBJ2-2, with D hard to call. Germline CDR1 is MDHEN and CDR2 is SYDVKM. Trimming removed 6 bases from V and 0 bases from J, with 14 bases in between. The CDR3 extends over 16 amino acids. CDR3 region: CASSPLDTANTGELFF. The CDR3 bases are TGTGCCAGCAGCCCCTTAGACACCGCGAACACCGGGGAGCTGTTTTTT.

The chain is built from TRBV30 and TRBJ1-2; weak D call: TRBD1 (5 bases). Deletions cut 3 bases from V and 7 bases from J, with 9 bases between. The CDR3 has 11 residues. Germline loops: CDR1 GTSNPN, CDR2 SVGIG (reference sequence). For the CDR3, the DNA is TGTGCCTGGAGCCGGGGGGTTGGCTACACCTTC. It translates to CAWSRGVGYTF. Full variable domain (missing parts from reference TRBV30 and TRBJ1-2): SQTIHQWPATLVQPVGSPLSLECTVEGTSNPNLYWYRQAAGRGLQLLFYSVGIGQISSEVPQNLSASRPQDRQFILSSKKLLLSDSGFYLCAWSRGVGYTFGSGTRLTVV.

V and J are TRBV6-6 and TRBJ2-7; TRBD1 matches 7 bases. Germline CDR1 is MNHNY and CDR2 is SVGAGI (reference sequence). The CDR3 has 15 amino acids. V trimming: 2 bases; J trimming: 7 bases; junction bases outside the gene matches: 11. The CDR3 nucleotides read TGTGCCAGCAGTTACCGTTCTAGCTCCAGGGGGGAGCAGTACTTC. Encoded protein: CASSYRSSSRGEQYF.

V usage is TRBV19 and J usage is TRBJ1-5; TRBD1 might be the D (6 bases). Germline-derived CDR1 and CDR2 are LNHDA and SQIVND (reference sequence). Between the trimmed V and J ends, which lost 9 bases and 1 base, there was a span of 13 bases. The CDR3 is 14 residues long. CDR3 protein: CASTDRRSNQPQHF. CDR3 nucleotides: TGTGCCAGCACAGACAGGCGAAGCAATCAGCCCCAGCATTTT.

CDR3 sequence reads: CASSLSGQRETQYF. The DNA for the CDR3 is TGTGCCAGCAGTCTCTCAGGACAGAGGGAGACCCAGTACTTC. This sequence joins TRBV6-1 and TRBJ2-5; D might be TRBD1 (6 bases). V was clipped by 5 bases and J by 5 bases, with 15 bases between them. Germline V gene data show CDR1 as MNHNS and CDR2 as SASEGT. The CDR3 extends over 14 amino acids.

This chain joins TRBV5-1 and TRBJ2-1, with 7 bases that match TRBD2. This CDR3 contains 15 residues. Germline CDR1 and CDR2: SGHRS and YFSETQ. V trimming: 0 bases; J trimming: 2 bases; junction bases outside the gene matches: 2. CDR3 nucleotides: TGCGCCAGCAGCTTGGTGGGGGGGACCTACAATGAGCAGTTCTTC. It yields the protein CASSLVGGTYNEQFF.

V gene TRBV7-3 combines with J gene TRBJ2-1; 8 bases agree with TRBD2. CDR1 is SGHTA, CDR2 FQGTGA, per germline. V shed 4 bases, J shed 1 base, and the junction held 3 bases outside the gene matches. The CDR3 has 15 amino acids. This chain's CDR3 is CASSSTSGSYNEQFF. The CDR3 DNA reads TGTGCCAGCAGCTCAACTAGCGGATCCTACAATGAGCAGTTCTTC. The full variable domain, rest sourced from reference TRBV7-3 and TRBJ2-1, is GAGVSQTPSNKVTEKGKYVELRCDPISGHTALYWYRQSLGQGPEFLIYFQGTGAADDSGLPNDRFFAVRPEGSVSTLKIQRTERGDSAVYLCASSSTSGSYNEQFFGPGTRLTVL.

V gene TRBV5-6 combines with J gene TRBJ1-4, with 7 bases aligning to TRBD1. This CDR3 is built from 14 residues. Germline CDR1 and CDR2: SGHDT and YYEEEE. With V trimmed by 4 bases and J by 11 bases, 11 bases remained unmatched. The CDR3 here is CASSPWTGSSKLFF. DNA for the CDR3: TGTGCCAGCAGCCCCTGGACAGGATCAAGTAAACTGTTTTTT.

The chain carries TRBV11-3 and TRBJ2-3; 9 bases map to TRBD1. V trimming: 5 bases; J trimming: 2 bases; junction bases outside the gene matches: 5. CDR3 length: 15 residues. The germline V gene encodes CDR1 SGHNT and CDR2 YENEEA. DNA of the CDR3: TGTGCCAGCAGCAAACAGGGGGCTGTCACAGATACGCAGTATTTT. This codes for CASSKQGAVTDTQYF.